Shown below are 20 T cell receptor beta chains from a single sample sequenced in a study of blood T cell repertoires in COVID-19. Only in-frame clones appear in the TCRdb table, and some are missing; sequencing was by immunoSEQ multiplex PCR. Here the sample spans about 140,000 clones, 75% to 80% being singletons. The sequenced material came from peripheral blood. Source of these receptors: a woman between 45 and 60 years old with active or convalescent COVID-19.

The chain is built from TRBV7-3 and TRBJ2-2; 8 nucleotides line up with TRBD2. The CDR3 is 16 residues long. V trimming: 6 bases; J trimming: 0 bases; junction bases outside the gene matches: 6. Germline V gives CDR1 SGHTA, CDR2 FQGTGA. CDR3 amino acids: CASRSRRGANTGELFF. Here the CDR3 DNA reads TGTGCCAGCAGGTCCAGGCGGGGGGCGAACACCGGGGAGCTGTTTTTT.

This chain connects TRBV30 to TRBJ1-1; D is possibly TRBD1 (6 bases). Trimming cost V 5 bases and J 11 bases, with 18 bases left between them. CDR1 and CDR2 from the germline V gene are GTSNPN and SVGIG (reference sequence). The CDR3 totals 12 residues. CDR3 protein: CAWGPNRDRAFF. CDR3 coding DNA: TGTGCCTGGGGTCCTAACAGGGACCGCGCTTTCTTT.

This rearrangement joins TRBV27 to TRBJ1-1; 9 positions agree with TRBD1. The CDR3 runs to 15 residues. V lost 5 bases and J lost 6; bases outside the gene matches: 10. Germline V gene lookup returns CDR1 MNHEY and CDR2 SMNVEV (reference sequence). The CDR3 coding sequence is TGTGCCAGCAGTCCATACAGGGGGCGAGGCGCTGAAGCTTTCTTT. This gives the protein CASSPYRGRGAEAFF.

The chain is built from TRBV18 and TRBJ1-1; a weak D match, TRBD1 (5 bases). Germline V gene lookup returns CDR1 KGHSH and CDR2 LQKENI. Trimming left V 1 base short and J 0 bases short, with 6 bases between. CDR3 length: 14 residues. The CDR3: CASSPQGLNTEAFF. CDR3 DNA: TGTGCCAGCTCACCACAGGGGTTGAACACTGAAGCTTTCTTT.

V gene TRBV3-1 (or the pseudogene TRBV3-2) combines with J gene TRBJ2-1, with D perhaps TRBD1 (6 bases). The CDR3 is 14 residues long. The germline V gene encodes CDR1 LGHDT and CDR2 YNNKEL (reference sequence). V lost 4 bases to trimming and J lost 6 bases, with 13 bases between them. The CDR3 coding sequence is TGTGCCAGCAGCCCAACGGGACACCTCAATGAGCAGTTCTTC. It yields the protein CASSPTGHLNEQFF.

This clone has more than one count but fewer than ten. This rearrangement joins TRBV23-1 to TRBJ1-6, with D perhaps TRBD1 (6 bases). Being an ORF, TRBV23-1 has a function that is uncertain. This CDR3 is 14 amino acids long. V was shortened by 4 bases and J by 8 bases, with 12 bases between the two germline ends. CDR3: CASSLWGRDSPLHF. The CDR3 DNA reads TGCGCCAGCAGTCTTTGGGGGCGGGATTCACCCCTCCACTTT.

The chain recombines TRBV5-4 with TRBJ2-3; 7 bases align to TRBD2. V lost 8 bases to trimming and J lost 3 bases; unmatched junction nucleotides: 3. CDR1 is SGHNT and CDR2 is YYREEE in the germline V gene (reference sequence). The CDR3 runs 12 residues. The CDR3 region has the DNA TGTGCCAGTGCGGGAGAAACAGATACGCAGTATTTT. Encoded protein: CASAGETDTQYF.

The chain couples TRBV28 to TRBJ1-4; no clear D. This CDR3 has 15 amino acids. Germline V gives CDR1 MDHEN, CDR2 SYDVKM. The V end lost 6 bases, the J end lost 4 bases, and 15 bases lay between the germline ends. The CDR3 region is CASRFGSGINEKLFF. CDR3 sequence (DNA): TGTGCCAGCAGATTTGGATCGGGGATTAATGAAAAACTGTTTTTT.

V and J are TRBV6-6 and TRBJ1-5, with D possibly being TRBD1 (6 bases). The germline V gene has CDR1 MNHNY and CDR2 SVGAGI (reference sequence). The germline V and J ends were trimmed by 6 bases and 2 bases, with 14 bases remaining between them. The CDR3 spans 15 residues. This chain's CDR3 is CASSGQGFGNQPQHF. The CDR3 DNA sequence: TGTGCCAGCAGCGGCCAGGGGTTTGGCAATCAGCCCCAGCATTTT.

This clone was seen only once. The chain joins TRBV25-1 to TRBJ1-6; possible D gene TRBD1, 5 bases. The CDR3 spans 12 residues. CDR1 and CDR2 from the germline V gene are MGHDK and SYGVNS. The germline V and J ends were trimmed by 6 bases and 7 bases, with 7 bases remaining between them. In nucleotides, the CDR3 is TGTGCCAGCAGGGCAGGGAATTCACCCCTCCACTTT. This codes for CASRAGNSPLHF. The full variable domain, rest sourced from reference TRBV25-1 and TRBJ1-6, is EADIYQTPRYLVIGTGKKITLECSQTMGHDKMYWYQQDPGMELHLIHYSYGVNSTEKGDLSSESTVSRIRTEHFPLTLESARPSHTSQYLCASRAGNSPLHFGNGTRLTVT.

In nucleotides, the CDR3 is TGTGCCTCCACGGAGCAAACCTCGAGCACTGAAGCTTTCTTT. Amino acid sequence: CASTEQTSSTEAFF. The chain combines TRBV19 with TRBJ1-1; D ambiguous. Germline CDR1 and CDR2: LNHDA and SQIVND (reference sequence). This CDR3 has 14 residues. The germline V and J ends were trimmed by 11 bases and 4 bases, with 20 bases remaining between them.

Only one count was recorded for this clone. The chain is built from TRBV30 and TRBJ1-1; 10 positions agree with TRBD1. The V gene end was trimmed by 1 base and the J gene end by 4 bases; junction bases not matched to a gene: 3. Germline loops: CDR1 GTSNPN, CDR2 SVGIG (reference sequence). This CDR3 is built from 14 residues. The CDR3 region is CAWSGDRGFTEAFF. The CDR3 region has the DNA TGTGCCTGGAGTGGGGACAGGGGATTCACTGAAGCTTTCTTT.

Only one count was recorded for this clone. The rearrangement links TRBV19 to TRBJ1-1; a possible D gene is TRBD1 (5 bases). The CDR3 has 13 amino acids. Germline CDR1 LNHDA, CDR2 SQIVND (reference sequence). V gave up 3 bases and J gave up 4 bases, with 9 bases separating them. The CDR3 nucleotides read TGTGCCAGTAGTATTCAGGGAAGCACTGAAGCTTTCTTT. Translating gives CASSIQGSTEAFF.

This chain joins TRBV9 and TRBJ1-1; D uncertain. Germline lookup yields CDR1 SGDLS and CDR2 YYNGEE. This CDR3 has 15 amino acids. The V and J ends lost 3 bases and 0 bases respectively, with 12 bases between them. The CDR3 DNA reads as TGTGCCAGCAGCGGGGAGGGCGTCATGAACACTGAAGCTTTCTTT. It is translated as CASSGEGVMNTEAFF.

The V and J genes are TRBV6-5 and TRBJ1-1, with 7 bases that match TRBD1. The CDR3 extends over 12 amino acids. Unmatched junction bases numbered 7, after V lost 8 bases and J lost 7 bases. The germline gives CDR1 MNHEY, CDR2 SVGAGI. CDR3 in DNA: TGTGCCAGCTCACGAGGGGGCCTTGAAGCTTTCTTT. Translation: CASSRGGLEAFF.

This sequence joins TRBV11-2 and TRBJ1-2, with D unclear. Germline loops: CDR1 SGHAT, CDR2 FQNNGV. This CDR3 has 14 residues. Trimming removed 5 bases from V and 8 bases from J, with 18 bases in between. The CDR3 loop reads CASSLTQSLFGYTF. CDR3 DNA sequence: TGTGCCAGCAGCCTTACACAGAGTCTTTTCGGCTACACCTTC.

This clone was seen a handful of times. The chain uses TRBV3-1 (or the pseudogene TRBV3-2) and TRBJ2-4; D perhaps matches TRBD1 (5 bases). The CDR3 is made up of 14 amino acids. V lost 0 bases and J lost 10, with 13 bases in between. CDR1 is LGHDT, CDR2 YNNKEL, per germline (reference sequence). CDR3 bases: TGTGCCAGCAGCCAAGATAGGCAGGGTCGGATTCAGTACTTC. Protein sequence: CASSQDRQGRIQYF.

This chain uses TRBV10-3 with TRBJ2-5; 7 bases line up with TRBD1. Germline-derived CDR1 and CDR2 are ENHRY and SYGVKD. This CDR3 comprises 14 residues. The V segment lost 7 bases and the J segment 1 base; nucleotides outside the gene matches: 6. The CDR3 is CAINPRGPQETQYF. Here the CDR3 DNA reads TGTGCCATCAACCCAAGGGGGCCCCAAGAGACCCAGTACTTC.

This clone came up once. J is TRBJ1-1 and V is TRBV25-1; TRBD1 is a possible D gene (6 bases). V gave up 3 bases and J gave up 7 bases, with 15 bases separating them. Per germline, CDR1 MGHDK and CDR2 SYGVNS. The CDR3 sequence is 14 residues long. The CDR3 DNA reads TGTGCCAGCAGTGACCCCCGGCAGGGGCGTGAAGCTTTCTTT. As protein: CASSDPRQGREAFF.

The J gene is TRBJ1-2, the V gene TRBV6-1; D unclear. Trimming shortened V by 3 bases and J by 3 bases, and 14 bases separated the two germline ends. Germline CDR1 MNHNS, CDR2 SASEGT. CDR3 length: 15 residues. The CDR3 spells CASSESTGADYGYTF. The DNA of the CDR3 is TGTGCCAGCAGTGAGAGCACCGGAGCAGACTATGGCTACACCTTC.